The 10 T cell receptor beta chains reported below all come from one sample, sequenced in a study of immune cell composition in non-small cell lung cancer. Sequencing was performed with immunoSEQ multiplex PCR; in TCRdb, only in-frame clones are kept and a portion is missing. The sample includes 2,500 to 3,500 clones, about 70% of them seen just once. Sequenced: lung tumor tissue. The receptors here all came from a human donor with non-small cell lung cancer.

The chain joins TRBV10-3 to TRBJ1-3, with 7 positions matching TRBD1. The CDR3 loop spans 14 amino acids. With 7 bases clipped from V and 2 bases from J, the junction kept 5 bases outside the gene matches. Germline lookup yields CDR1 ENHRY and CDR2 SYGVKD. In DNA, the CDR3 is TGTGCCATCAAGGACAGGAGCCCTGGAAACACCATATATTTT. Its protein is CAIKDRSPGNTIYF.

This clone rates as large. The chain employs TRBV2 and TRBJ2-1; TRBD2 agrees at 7 bases. The CDR3 sequence is 15 residues long. Germline CDR1 SNHLY, CDR2 FYNNEI. Trimming cost V 6 bases and J 7 bases; bases outside gene matches: 12. The DNA for the CDR3 is TGTGCCAGCAGCCGCGGGGGAGTCAAGGGGAATGAGCAGTTCTTC. Amino acids: CASSRGGVKGNEQFF.

The chain employs TRBV25-1 and TRBJ2-5; TRBD2 is a possible D gene (5 bases). The CDR3 contains 15 residues. V was shortened by 2 bases and J by 5 bases, with 15 bases between the two germline ends. Germline CDR1 is MGHDK and CDR2 is SYGVNS. For the CDR3, the DNA is TGTGCCAGCAGTGAAGGAGCGGCAGGTTGGGAGACCCAGTACTTC. Translation gives CASSEGAAGWETQYF.

The CDR3 is CASTLAVGSPLHF. Written as DNA, the CDR3 is TGTGCCAGCACCCTAGCGGTAGGGTCGCCCCTCCACTTT. The chain is built from TRBV28 and TRBJ1-6; D is unclear. The V end lost 7 bases, the J end lost 13 bases, and 17 bases lay between the germline ends. The germline V gene encodes CDR1 MDHEN and CDR2 SYDVKM. The CDR3 is made up of 13 amino acids.

This rearrangement joins TRBV19 to TRBJ1-1; D is ambiguous. The ends were cut back, 10 bases at V and 5 bases at J, with 20 bases in the middle. The CDR3 length is 14 residues. The germline CDR1 and CDR2 sequences are LNHDA and SQIVND (reference sequence). The CDR3 coding sequence is TGTGCCACTAAGGGCCTTGAGGGAGGTACTGAAGCTTTCTTT. Residues: CATKGLEGGTEAFF. Combining the CDR3 with reference TRBV19 and TRBJ1-1 gives the whole variable domain DGGITQSPKYLFRKEGQNVTLSCEQNLNHDAMYWYRQDPGQGLRLIYYSQIVNDFQKGDIAEGYSVSREKKESFPLTVTSAQKNPTAFYLCATKGLEGGTEAFFGQGTRLTVV.

The chain employs TRBV2 and TRBJ2-1; TRBD2 might be the D (5 bases). Per germline, CDR1 SNHLY and CDR2 FYNNEI. The CDR3 runs 13 residues. Trimming removed 4 bases from V and 4 bases from J, with 8 bases in between. The CDR3 loop is CASSVSDYNEQFF. In nucleotides, the CDR3 is TGTGCCAGCAGTGTTAGCGATTACAATGAGCAGTTCTTC.

This clone was observed a few times. The chain carries TRBV10-3 and TRBJ2-7; D may be TRBD1 (6 bases). CDR3 length: 15 amino acids. Trimming pared 2 bases from V and 4 bases from J, leaving 15 bases between. The V gene's germline CDR1 is ENHRY and CDR2 SYGVKD. The DNA for the CDR3 is TGTGCCATCAGTGAGGGATCGGACAGTACTTACGAGCAGTACTTC. Translating gives CAISEGSDSTYEQYF.

The V gene is TRBV5-1, the J gene TRBJ1-6, with a possible D match to TRBD1 (5 bases). The CDR3 sequence is 16 residues long. Germline V CDR1 and CDR2: SGHRS, YFSETQ. The V end was cut by 0 bases, the J end by 2 bases, with 9 bases between. This chain's CDR3 is CASSLVGGTYNSPLHF. The DNA of the CDR3 is TGCGCCAGCAGCTTGGTGGGGGGAACCTATAATTCACCCCTCCACTTT.

V usage is TRBV27 and J usage is TRBJ2-7; 7 bases agree with TRBD2. Trimming took 0 bases from V and 7 from J; bases not matched to a gene: 6. CDR1 is MNHEY, CDR2 SMNVEV, per germline (reference sequence). This CDR3 is 14 amino acids long. The chain's CDR3 is CASSLSGAGREQYF. The DNA of the CDR3 is TGTGCCAGCAGTTTATCGGGAGCGGGGCGGGAGCAGTACTTC.

This clone came up once. The chain employs TRBV10-3 and TRBJ1-5; D call uncertain. CDR1 and CDR2 (germline): ENHRY, SYGVKD. The CDR3 is 14 amino acids. Between the trimmed V and J ends, which lost 5 bases and 6 bases, there was a span of 14 bases. In DNA form, the CDR3 reads TGTGCCATCAGTCGGTGGAAGTGGGCTCAGCCCCAGCATTTT. This gives the protein CAISRWKWAQPQHF.